These 4 T cell receptor beta chains share one sample of origin, sequenced in a study of blood T cell repertoires in COVID-19. Here immunoSEQ multiplex PCR was the method, and the copy in TCRdb shows in-frame clones only, minus some. The table records 470,000 or so clones, roughly nine tenths of them present only once. Sequences were obtained from PBMCs or T cells enriched from blood (not recorded which). The receptors shown here come from a woman in her late teens or twenties with acute COVID-19.

About this clone: This CDR3 is also generated by other DNA sequences in the sample. The chain links TRBV7-9 to TRBJ1-4, with a tentative D call TRBD1 (5 bases). V shed 1 base and J shed 4 bases, with 7 bases lying between them. The CDR3 extends over 14 amino acids. Per the germline V gene, CDR1 is SEHNR and CDR2 is FQNEAQ (reference sequence). This chain's CDR3 is CASSLGQGNEKLFF. The DNA for the CDR3 is TGTGCCAGCAGCTTAGGGCAGGGTAATGAAAAACTGTTTTTT.

J is TRBJ1-1 and V is TRBV6-5; D is uncertain. Germline V gene sequence: CDR1 MNHEY, CDR2 SVGAGI. Between the trimmed V and J ends, which lost 6 bases and 3 bases, there was a span of 11 bases. CDR3 length: 13 residues. In DNA, the CDR3 is TGTGCCAGCAGGTTGGTTCCGGACACTGAAGCTTTCTTT. Protein: CASRLVPDTEAFF.

This chain connects TRBV10-3 to TRBJ2-1; 7 bases align to TRBD1. The CDR3 totals 15 residues. CDR1 is ENHRY, CDR2 SYGVKD, per germline. J lost 2 bases, V lost 2 bases, and 3 bases had no gene match. The CDR3 protein is CAISEQQGTYNEQFF. As DNA, the CDR3 is TGTGCCATCAGTGAGCAACAGGGGACCTACAATGAGCAGTTCTTC.

The chain uses TRBV6-4 and TRBJ2-2, with D hard to call. V lost 5 bases and J lost 1, with 11 bases in between. The CDR3 runs to 15 residues. The germline V gene encodes CDR1 MRHNA and CDR2 SNTAGT. The CDR3 DNA is TGTGCCAGCAGTTGGGCAAAAAAGAACACCGGGGAGCTGTTTTTT. Amino acid sequence: CASSWAKKNTGELFF.